The next 18 T cell receptor beta chains were all read from a single sample in a study of blood T cell repertoires in COVID-19 (TCRdb year 2020). The library was obtained by the immunoSEQ multiplex PCR assay. The table was pulled from immuneACCESS by TCRdb, which kept in-frame rearrangements only. Such tables lose some clones; where checked, under half of the loss comes from unresolved V genes, and the rest has no known cause. This sample holds about 130,000 clones; under 95% were observed only once. 3.5% to 5.5% of the sample is in the top ten clones. Sequences were obtained from peripheral blood. Receptors were obtained from a man aged 55 to 69 with COVID-19, enrolled during active disease.

This rearrangement joins TRBV24-1 to TRBJ2-2, with D perhaps TRBD1 (6 bases). Trimming stripped 7 bases from V and 3 bases from J, with 11 bases between. Germline lookup yields CDR1 KGHDR and CDR2 SFDVKD. This CDR3 region has 14 residues. The CDR3 spells CATRETGDTGELFF. The CDR3 DNA is TGTGCCACCAGGGAGACAGGAGACACCGGGGAGCTGTTTTTT.

The chain employs TRBV6-2 or TRBV6-3 and TRBJ2-7; TRBD1 might be the D (5 bases). Trimming removed 4 bases at V and 0 bases at J, with 10 bases between. The length of the CDR3 is 14 residues. Germline loops: CDR1 MNHEY, CDR2 SVGEGT. The CDR3 nucleotides are TGTGCCAGCAGTTCCTGGACAAACTCCTACGAGCAGTACTTC. Protein sequence: CASSSWTNSYEQYF.

This chain joins TRBV13 and TRBJ1-4; D call uncertain. V lost 5 bases to trimming and J lost 10 bases, with 26 bases between them. The CDR3 sequence is 17 residues long. Germline loops: CDR1 PRHDT, CDR2 FYEKMQ (reference sequence). The CDR3 DNA reads TGTGCCAGCAGCCAGGCGGGAGGGATACGTTCTCTCGGAAAACTGTTTTTT. Its translation: CASSQAGGIRSLGKLFF.

The chain links TRBV11-3 to TRBJ2-1; D uncertain. The CDR3 totals 13 residues. Trimming pared 1 base from V and 1 base from J, leaving 2 bases between. Germline V gene lookup returns CDR1 SGHNT and CDR2 YENEEA. The CDR3 bases are TGTGCCAGCAGCTTAGTATCCTACAATGAGCAGTTCTTC. Translating it yields CASSLVSYNEQFF.

J is TRBJ1-1 and V is TRBV5-1; D perhaps matches TRBD1 (5 bases). Germline V gene lookup returns CDR1 SGHRS and CDR2 YFSETQ. The CDR3 consists of 13 residues. V was pared by 0 bases and J by 6 bases, with 9 bases between. The CDR3 sequence is CASSLVGAPEAFF. CDR3 nucleotides: TGCGCCAGCAGCTTGGTAGGGGCCCCTGAAGCTTTCTTT.

The rearrangement joins TRBV5-1 to TRBJ2-1; 9 nucleotides align to TRBD2. In germline, CDR1 is SGHRS, CDR2 YFSETQ. This CDR3 region has 17 residues. Trimming removed 1 base from V and 4 bases from J; junction bases left unmatched: 9. CDR3 protein: CASSLTTSGGGYNEQFF. The CDR3 coding sequence is TGCGCCAGCAGCTTGACGACTAGCGGAGGGGGTTACAATGAGCAGTTCTTC.

The chain recombines TRBV28 with TRBJ2-7, with a weak D call TRBD1 (6 bases). The CDR3 runs 14 residues. The V gene lost 2 bases and the J gene lost 2 bases, with 10 bases spanning the gap. The germline V gene encodes CDR1 MDHEN and CDR2 SYDVKM. DNA for the CDR3: TGTGCCAGCAGTTTAGGGGGCAGGGCCTACGAGCAGTACTTC. Residues: CASSLGGRAYEQYF.

The chain recombines TRBV5-1 with TRBJ2-1; 13 bases map to TRBD2. V was pared by 4 bases and J by 7 bases, with 5 bases of the junction left unmatched. Germline V gene sequence: CDR1 SGHRS, CDR2 YFSETQ. CDR3 length: 15 residues. CDR3 residues: CASSAGLAGVNEQFF. The CDR3, as DNA: TGCGCCAGCAGCGCCGGACTAGCGGGAGTTAATGAGCAGTTCTTC.

The V gene is TRBV5-1, the J gene TRBJ1-2; D gene ambiguous. CDR1 SGHRS and CDR2 YFSETQ come from the germline V gene. V was trimmed by 6 bases and J by 6 bases, leaving 9 bases between them. The CDR3 loop spans 11 amino acids. The CDR3 loop is CASTDTDGYTF. The CDR3 nucleotides read TGCGCCAGCACCGACACTGATGGCTACACCTTC. Filled out from reference TRBV5-1 and TRBJ1-2, the complete variable domain reads KAGVTQTPRYLIKTRGQQVTLSCSPISGHRSVSWYQQTPGQGLQFLFEYFSETQRNKGNFPGRFSGRQFSNSRSEMNVSTLELGDSALYLCASTDTDGYTFGSGTRLTVV.

The rearrangement joins TRBV19 to TRBJ2-3; 11 nucleotides line up with TRBD2. CDR1 and CDR2 (germline): LNHDA, SQIVND (reference sequence). CDR3 length equals 16 residues. Trimming at V came to 5 bases and at J to 4 bases, leaving 8 bases not matched to a gene. The CDR3, as DNA: TGTGCCAGTAGTCCACAACTAGCGGGAGAACCAGATACGCAGTATTTT. Protein product: CASSPQLAGEPDTQYF.

The CDR3 DNA is TGTGCCAGCTCACCACCCGGGAGCCTAACGGAAGAGACCCAGTACTTC. This translates into CASSPPGSLTEETQYF. The chain has TRBV18 and TRBJ2-5; maybe TRBD2 (6 bases). CDR1 is KGHSH and CDR2 is LQKENI in the germline V gene. This CDR3 region has 16 residues. V gave up 0 bases and J gave up 3 bases, with 14 bases separating them.

This chain connects TRBV13 to TRBJ2-7; TRBD2 agrees at 11 bases. Germline V gene data show CDR1 as PRHDT and CDR2 as FYEKMQ (reference sequence). There are 16 residues in the CDR3. Trimming cost V 5 bases and J 2 bases; bases outside gene matches: 8. As DNA, the CDR3 is TGTGCCAGCAGCCGCCGAATAGCGGGAGGGCCCTACGAGCAGTACTTC. Its protein product is CASSRRIAGGPYEQYF.

This clone is medium-sized within its sample. The chain is built from TRBV11-2 and TRBJ1-1; 7 positions match TRBD1. Unmatched junction bases numbered 11, after V lost 4 bases and J lost 6 bases. The CDR3 consists of 15 residues. Germline assignment: CDR1 SGHAT and CDR2 FQNNGV. CDR3: CASSSNLGGGSEAFF. CDR3 nucleotide sequence: TGTGCCAGCAGCTCCAATTTAGGAGGGGGCTCTGAAGCTTTCTTT.

This clone came up once. The chain uses TRBV7-3 and TRBJ1-1; no reliable D call. Germline CDR1 reads SGHTA; CDR2 reads FQGTGA. The CDR3 is 13 amino acids. Trimming left V 5 bases short and J 2 bases short, with 9 bases between. CDR3 amino acids: CASSRETNTEAFF. The CDR3 DNA follows: TGTGCCAGCAGCCGGGAGACTAACACTGAAGCTTTCTTT.

The genes are TRBV18 and TRBJ2-3; TRBD2 matches 10 bases. The junction had 5 bases not matched to a gene; V was cut back by 0 bases and J by 11 bases. The germline CDR1 and CDR2 sequences are KGHSH and LQKENI. There are 14 residues in the CDR3. CDR3 nucleotide sequence: TGTGCCAGCTCACCACCCGCTAGCGGGAGTGGGCAGTATTTT. It encodes CASSPPASGSGQYF.

This chain uses TRBV5-1 with TRBJ2-2; 11 bases agree with TRBD2. J lost 2 bases, V lost 5 bases, and 5 bases had no gene match. This CDR3 is 16 amino acids long. In germline, CDR1 is SGHRS, CDR2 YFSETQ. The CDR3 reads CASSYRLAGNTGELFF. CDR3 DNA: TGCGCCAGCAGTTATCGACTAGCGGGAAACACCGGGGAGCTGTTTTTT.

This clone was counted once. This chain links TRBV6-2 or TRBV6-3 with TRBJ1-1, with D perhaps TRBD1 (5 bases). This CDR3 has 15 residues. The V gene lost 4 bases and the J gene lost 11 bases, with 23 bases spanning the gap. CDR1 is MNHEY and CDR2 is SVGEGT in the germline V gene. In DNA form, the CDR3 reads TGTGCCAGCAGTTCCCGGCGGGACCCCACCTGGTGGGCTTTCTTT. It translates to CASSSRRDPTWWAFF.

This rearrangement joins TRBV7-9 to TRBJ2-7, with D tentatively TRBD2 (7 bases). Germline-derived CDR1 and CDR2 are SEHNR and FQNEAQ (reference sequence). The V gene lost 7 bases and the J gene lost 7 bases, with 20 bases spanning the gap. The CDR3 sequence is 14 residues long. The CDR3 coding sequence is TGTGCCAGCACCCTGAGGGGGGAGGGCGATGAGCAGTACTTC. Translation: CASTLRGEGDEQYF.